The TCR beta chain under discussion was sequenced for a study of blood T cell repertoires in COVID-19. With 2 bases removed from V and 10 bases from J, the gap between germline ends came to 6 bases. The CDR3 covers 11 residues. Per the germline V gene, CDR1 is SNHLY and CDR2 is FYNNEI. Some clones are missing from TCRdb's copy, which holds only in-frame ones; the method was immunoSEQ multiplex PCR. Of a few hundred thousand clones listed, roughly 85% are singletons. This clonotype was sampled from a woman younger than 30 with acute or convalescent COVID-19. This chain joins TRBV2 and TRBJ2-1; D is ambiguous. Sequencing input: peripheral blood. Here the CDR3 DNA reads TGTGCCAGCAGTGAAACCAGGGAGCAGTTCTTC. Translation gives CASSETREQFF.